The 29 T cell receptor beta chains below were found in one sample sequenced in a study of CD8 T cells in ankylosing spondylitis. Each CDR3 protein gets one entry after TCRdb re-called the 5' RACE reads with MiXCR. This table has approximately 260,000 distinct CDR3 sequences, less than 10% appearing once. Specimen: blood, either unsorted or a sorted T cell fraction (not recorded which). The receptors come from a male donor with ankylosing spondylitis or in good health (not recorded which).

This clonotype has at least ten counts. The genes are TRBV7-2 and TRBJ2-2; 10 bases map to TRBD2. Germline assignment: CDR1 SGHTA and CDR2 FQGNSA. The length of the CDR3 is 16 residues. J gave up 6 bases and V 4 bases, and 8 bases lay outside the gene matches. The chain's CDR3 is CASSYRAGGRAGELFF. CDR3 bases: TGTGCCAGCAGCTACCGAGCGGGAGGGCGTGCCGGGGAGCTGTTTTTT. Complete variable domain (other parts from reference TRBV7-2 and TRBJ2-2): GAGVSQSPSNKVTEKGKDVELRCDPISGHTALYWYRQSLGQGLEFLIYFQGNSAPDKSGLPSDRFSAERTGGSVSTLTIQRTQQEDSAVYLCASSYRAGGRAGELFFGEGSRLTVL.

This clonotype was observed once. The chain joins TRBV30 to TRBJ2-1; 9 bases line up with TRBD2. Germline CDR1 is GTSNPN and CDR2 is SVGIG (reference sequence). Losses at the gene ends were 8 bases for V and 8 bases for J; bases not matched to a gene: 13. The CDR3 totals 14 residues. CDR3 region: CAGHRSGSIYEQFF. In DNA, the CDR3 is TGTGCCGGACATCGTAGCGGGAGCATCTATGAGCAGTTCTTC.

A word on this clonotype: Possible read error: a much larger clone is one base away. This chain connects TRBV13 to TRBJ2-1; either TRBD1 or TRBD2 may supply D (5 bases each). Trimming removed 5 bases at V and 8 bases at J, with 16 bases between. The germline V gene has CDR1 PRHDT and CDR2 FYEKMQ (reference sequence). The CDR3 totals 14 residues. The DNA for the CDR3 is TGTGCCAGCAGCCCCAGGGACCCCAGCGATGAGCAGTTCTTC. This gives the protein CASSPRDPSDEQFF.

This clonotype was observed many times. This chain uses TRBV11-3 with TRBJ2-3, with no clear D. The CDR3 runs to 14 residues. V was trimmed by 5 bases and J by 5 bases, leaving 14 bases between them. Germline loops: CDR1 SGHNT, CDR2 YENEEA. The CDR3 DNA follows: TGTGCCAGCAGCCCCTTCGCTTCTGAAGATACGCAGTATTTT. Its protein is CASSPFASEDTQYF.

The chain employs TRBV5-5 and TRBJ2-3; the match to TRBD2 covers 13 bases. This CDR3 spans 16 amino acids. The ends lost 0 bases at V and 6 bases at J; junction bases unmatched: 4. Per germline, CDR1 SGHKS and CDR2 YYEKEE (reference sequence). This CDR3 is CASSLGGLAGADTQYF. The CDR3 region has the DNA TGTGCCAGCAGCTTGGGCGGACTAGCGGGAGCTGATACGCAGTATTTT.

This clonotype appeared a few times. The V gene is TRBV7-6, the J gene TRBJ2-7, with 10 nucleotides matching TRBD1. The CDR3 has 14 residues. J gave up 6 bases and V 2 bases, and 4 bases lay outside the gene matches. The germline V gene encodes CDR1 SGHVS and CDR2 FNYEAQ. This CDR3 reads CASSLRQGAGEQYF. As DNA, the CDR3 is TGTGCCAGCAGCTTAAGACAGGGGGCAGGCGAGCAGTACTTC.

This clonotype showed up just a few times. The V gene is TRBV6-2 or TRBV6-3, the J gene TRBJ2-3; 8 bases match TRBD1. The germline V gene has CDR1 MNHEY and CDR2 SVGEGT. V trimming: 7 bases; J trimming: 3 bases; junction bases outside the gene matches: 6. This CDR3 contains 14 residues. This CDR3 is CASIEDRVTDTQYF. The CDR3 DNA reads TGTGCCAGCATCGAGGACAGGGTGACAGATACGCAGTATTTT.

The chain links TRBV6-4 to TRBJ2-1, with 9 bases identical to TRBD2. The V and J ends lost 5 bases and 8 bases, in that order; junction bases with no gene match: 10. The CDR3 has 15 residues. CDR1 and CDR2 (germline): MRHNA, SNTAGT. This CDR3 reads CASSFKAGGPDEQFF. The CDR3 DNA reads TGTGCCAGCAGTTTCAAGGCGGGAGGGCCGGATGAGCAGTTCTTC.

This clonotype was seen at least ten times. Compared with germline, one end of the junction differs, possibly owing to a read error. The CDR3 protein is CSARGQTPAISSF. For the CDR3, the DNA is TGCAGTGCTAGAGGACAGACCCCTGCCATTTCCTCCTTT. The chain is built from TRBV20-1 and TRBJ1-1; maybe TRBD1 (5 bases). Germline V lookup: CDR1 DFQATT, CDR2 SNEGSKA (reference sequence). The CDR3 sequence is 13 residues long.

This clonotype was picked up many times. This chain links TRBV6-1 with TRBJ1-2, with TRBD1 matching 7 bases. With V trimmed by 7 bases and J by 4 bases, 6 bases remained unmatched. CDR1 and CDR2 (germline): MNHNS, SASEGT. The length of the CDR3 is 13 residues. The CDR3 region is CASIPTGTYGYTF. As DNA, the CDR3 is TGTGCCAGCATTCCGACAGGGACCTATGGCTACACCTTC.

This clonotype was seen repeatedly, ten times or more. The V and J genes are TRBV6-1 and TRBJ1-2; 8 bases are a match to TRBD1. Germline V gives CDR1 MNHNS, CDR2 SASEGT. Unmatched junction bases numbered 10, after V lost 9 bases and J lost 4 bases. CDR3 length: 14 residues. CDR3 residues: CASLGRGLGYGYTF. The CDR3 coding sequence is TGTGCCAGTTTAGGCAGGGGGCTTGGCTATGGCTACACCTTC.

This clonotype was detected a few times. V and J are TRBV24-1 and TRBJ2-5; the match to TRBD1 covers 10 bases. The germline gives CDR1 KGHDR, CDR2 SFDVKD. Unmatched junction bases numbered 6, after V lost 7 bases and J lost 2 bases. CDR3 size: 15 residues. CDR3 nucleotide sequence: TGTGCCACCAGGGGGGGGACAGGGGTTCAAGAGACCCAGTACTTC. Translated, it gives CATRGGTGVQETQYF.

This clonotype was detected ten times or more. The chain joins TRBV7-2 to TRBJ2-7; 8 nucleotides line up with TRBD1. Germline V gives CDR1 SGHTA, CDR2 FQGNSA. V trimming: 1 base; J trimming: 2 bases; junction bases outside the gene matches: 4. The CDR3 is 15 residues long. The CDR3 reads CASSLGGQGPYEQYF. DNA for the CDR3: TGTGCCAGCAGCTTAGGTGGACAGGGCCCCTACGAGCAGTACTTC.

The sample holds many counts of this clonotype. CDR3 sequence: CASSSDRRTDTQYF. The CDR3 bases are TGTGCCAGCAGCTCGGACAGACGAACAGATACGCAGTATTTT. This rearrangement joins TRBV5-6 to TRBJ2-3, with a possible D match to TRBD1 (6 bases). CDR3 length: 14 amino acids. The germline gives CDR1 SGHDT, CDR2 YYEEEE. Trimming shortened V by 3 bases and J by 3 bases, and 11 bases separated the two germline ends.

This clonotype was observed many times. The genes are TRBV12-3 or TRBV12-4 and TRBJ2-6; 11 bases are a match to TRBD2. V was clipped by 6 bases and J by 4 bases; unmatched bases: 8. CDR3 size: 17 residues. The CDR3 loop is CASSFSGRVTGANVLTF. CDR3 in DNA: TGTGCCAGCAGCTTTAGCGGGAGGGTGACGGGGGCCAACGTCCTGACTTTC.

This clonotype was observed many times. The chain has TRBV5-1 and TRBJ2-1; 10 nucleotides line up with TRBD1. CDR1 SGHRS and CDR2 YFSETQ come from the germline V gene. V was clipped by 5 bases and J by 4 bases; unmatched bases: 6. This CDR3 contains 15 residues. Here the CDR3 reads CASSSGQGFYNEQFF. Here the CDR3 DNA reads TGCGCCAGCAGTTCGGGACAGGGGTTTTACAATGAGCAGTTCTTC.

The chain links TRBV20-1 to TRBJ2-1; 14 nucleotides line up with TRBD2. Trimming took 4 bases from V and 7 from J; bases not matched to a gene: 3. CDR1 and CDR2 from the germline V gene are DFQATT and SNEGSKA (reference sequence). The CDR3 has 14 residues. Here the CDR3 reads CSATGLAGVNEQFF. Written as DNA, the CDR3 is TGCAGTGCTACGGGACTAGCGGGAGTTAATGAGCAGTTCTTC.

The chain carries TRBV12-3 or TRBV12-4 and TRBJ2-5, with D possibly being TRBD1 (5 bases). The CDR3 is 15 amino acids. The ends were cut back, 6 bases at V and 0 bases at J, with 14 bases in the middle. DNA of the CDR3: TGTGCCAGCAGCCCCCCAGGGTTACACCAAGAGACCCAGTACTTC. Protein product: CASSPPGLHQETQYF.

This clonotype was found many times. V usage is TRBV20-1 and J usage is TRBJ2-3, with 7 bases matching TRBD2. Germline CDR1 DFQATT, CDR2 SNEGSKA (reference sequence). The junction had 13 bases not matched to a gene; V was cut back by 8 bases and J by 5 bases. This CDR3 is built from 14 residues. The CDR3 coding sequence is TGCAGTACTACGGCCACTAGCGTACGAGATACGCAGTATTTT. Its translation is CSTTATSVRDTQYF.

The rearrangement joins TRBV6-2 or TRBV6-3 to TRBJ1-6; D ambiguous. Trimming left V 6 bases short and J 9 bases short, with 12 bases between. The CDR3 consists of 13 residues. The germline CDR1 and CDR2 sequences are MNHEY and SVGEGT. CDR3 loop: CASSPPGGSPLHF. CDR3 nucleotide sequence: TGTGCCAGCAGCCCGCCTGGAGGTTCACCCCTCCACTTT.

This clonotype has ten or more counts. The chain has TRBV20-1 and TRBJ1-5, with 9 positions matching TRBD1. The junction had 7 bases not matched to a gene; V was cut back by 3 bases and J by 1 base. Germline V CDR1 and CDR2: DFQATT, SNEGSKA (reference sequence). This CDR3 region has 16 residues. This CDR3 is CSASWGQGGSNQPQHF. The CDR3 nucleotides read TGCAGTGCTAGTTGGGGACAGGGAGGGAGCAATCAGCCCCAGCATTTT.

This clonotype has only a few counts. The rearrangement uses TRBV4-2 and TRBJ1-2; weak D call: TRBD1 (5 bases). CDR3 length: 13 amino acids. V lost 3 bases and J 6 bases, leaving 11 bases between the germline ends. Germline V CDR1 and CDR2: LGHNA, YNFKEQ. The CDR3 sequence is CASSHRRGDGYTF. CDR3 DNA sequence: TGTGCCAGCAGCCACCGTCGGGGGGATGGCTACACCTTC.

This clonotype was seen ten or more times. The chain recombines TRBV5-1 with TRBJ2-3, with a weak D call TRBD2 (6 bases). The CDR3 is 14 residues long. V was pared by 4 bases and J by 4 bases, with 13 bases between. The germline gives CDR1 SGHRS, CDR2 YFSETQ. CDR3 bases: TGCGCCAGCAGCCCCGCGGGGCAGGCAGATACGCAGTATTTT. Translated, it gives CASSPAGQADTQYF.

This clonotype came up many times. The gene calls are TRBV12-3 or TRBV12-4 and TRBJ1-2, with 8 bases lining up with TRBD1. The junction had 8 bases not matched to a gene; V was cut back by 5 bases and J by 3 bases. The CDR3 length is 15 residues. This CDR3 reads CASSLSTGAYYGYTF. Here the CDR3 DNA reads TGTGCCAGCAGTCTTTCGACAGGGGCCTACTATGGCTACACCTTC.

In DNA, the CDR3 is TGCAGTGCGGACAGGCAAGAGACCCAGTACTTC. It translates to CSADRQETQYF. The chain combines TRBV20-1 with TRBJ2-5; 7 nucleotides align to TRBD1. V lost 6 bases to trimming and J lost 2 bases; unmatched junction nucleotides: 0. CDR3 size: 11 residues. CDR1 is DFQATT and CDR2 is SNEGSKA in the germline V gene (reference sequence).

This clonotype appeared many times. The gene calls are TRBV5-5 and TRBJ2-2; tentatively, D is TRBD1 (6 bases). CDR1 and CDR2 from the germline V gene are SGHKS and YYEKEE (reference sequence). V lost 6 bases to trimming and J lost 1 base, with 13 bases between them. This CDR3 is 15 amino acids long. The CDR3, as DNA: TGTGCCAGCACGCCACTGACAGGGAACACCGGGGAGCTGTTTTTT. It codes for CASTPLTGNTGELFF.

The sample holds a few counts of this clonotype. The chain carries TRBV5-1 and TRBJ2-1; 10 bases are a match to TRBD2. The CDR3 consists of 15 residues. With V trimmed by 0 bases and J by 7 bases, 4 bases remained unmatched. Germline assignment: CDR1 SGHRS and CDR2 YFSETQ. In DNA form, the CDR3 reads TGCGCCAGCAGCTTGGGGGCTAGCGGGGGAAATGAGCAGTTCTTC. Translated, it gives CASSLGASGGNEQFF.

Ten or more counts support this clonotype. The chain uses TRBV7-8 and TRBJ1-5; D not resolved. In germline, CDR1 is SGHVS, CDR2 FQNEAQ. The CDR3 has 14 residues. With 1 base removed from V and 3 bases from J, the gap between germline ends came to 7 bases. The CDR3 region is CASSLGAPNQPQHF. The CDR3 bases are TGTGCCAGCAGCTTAGGGGCTCCCAATCAGCCCCAGCATTTT.

As to this clonotype: Just one base apart from a much larger clone, this may be a read error. This sequence joins TRBV5-1 and TRBJ1-3; no firm D call. The CDR3 covers 14 residues. CDR1 and CDR2 from the germline V gene are SGHRS and YFSETQ. The CDR3 sequence is CASSPERSGNAIYF. CDR3 in DNA: TGCGCCAGCAGCCCGGAGAGATCTGGAAACGCCATATATTTT.